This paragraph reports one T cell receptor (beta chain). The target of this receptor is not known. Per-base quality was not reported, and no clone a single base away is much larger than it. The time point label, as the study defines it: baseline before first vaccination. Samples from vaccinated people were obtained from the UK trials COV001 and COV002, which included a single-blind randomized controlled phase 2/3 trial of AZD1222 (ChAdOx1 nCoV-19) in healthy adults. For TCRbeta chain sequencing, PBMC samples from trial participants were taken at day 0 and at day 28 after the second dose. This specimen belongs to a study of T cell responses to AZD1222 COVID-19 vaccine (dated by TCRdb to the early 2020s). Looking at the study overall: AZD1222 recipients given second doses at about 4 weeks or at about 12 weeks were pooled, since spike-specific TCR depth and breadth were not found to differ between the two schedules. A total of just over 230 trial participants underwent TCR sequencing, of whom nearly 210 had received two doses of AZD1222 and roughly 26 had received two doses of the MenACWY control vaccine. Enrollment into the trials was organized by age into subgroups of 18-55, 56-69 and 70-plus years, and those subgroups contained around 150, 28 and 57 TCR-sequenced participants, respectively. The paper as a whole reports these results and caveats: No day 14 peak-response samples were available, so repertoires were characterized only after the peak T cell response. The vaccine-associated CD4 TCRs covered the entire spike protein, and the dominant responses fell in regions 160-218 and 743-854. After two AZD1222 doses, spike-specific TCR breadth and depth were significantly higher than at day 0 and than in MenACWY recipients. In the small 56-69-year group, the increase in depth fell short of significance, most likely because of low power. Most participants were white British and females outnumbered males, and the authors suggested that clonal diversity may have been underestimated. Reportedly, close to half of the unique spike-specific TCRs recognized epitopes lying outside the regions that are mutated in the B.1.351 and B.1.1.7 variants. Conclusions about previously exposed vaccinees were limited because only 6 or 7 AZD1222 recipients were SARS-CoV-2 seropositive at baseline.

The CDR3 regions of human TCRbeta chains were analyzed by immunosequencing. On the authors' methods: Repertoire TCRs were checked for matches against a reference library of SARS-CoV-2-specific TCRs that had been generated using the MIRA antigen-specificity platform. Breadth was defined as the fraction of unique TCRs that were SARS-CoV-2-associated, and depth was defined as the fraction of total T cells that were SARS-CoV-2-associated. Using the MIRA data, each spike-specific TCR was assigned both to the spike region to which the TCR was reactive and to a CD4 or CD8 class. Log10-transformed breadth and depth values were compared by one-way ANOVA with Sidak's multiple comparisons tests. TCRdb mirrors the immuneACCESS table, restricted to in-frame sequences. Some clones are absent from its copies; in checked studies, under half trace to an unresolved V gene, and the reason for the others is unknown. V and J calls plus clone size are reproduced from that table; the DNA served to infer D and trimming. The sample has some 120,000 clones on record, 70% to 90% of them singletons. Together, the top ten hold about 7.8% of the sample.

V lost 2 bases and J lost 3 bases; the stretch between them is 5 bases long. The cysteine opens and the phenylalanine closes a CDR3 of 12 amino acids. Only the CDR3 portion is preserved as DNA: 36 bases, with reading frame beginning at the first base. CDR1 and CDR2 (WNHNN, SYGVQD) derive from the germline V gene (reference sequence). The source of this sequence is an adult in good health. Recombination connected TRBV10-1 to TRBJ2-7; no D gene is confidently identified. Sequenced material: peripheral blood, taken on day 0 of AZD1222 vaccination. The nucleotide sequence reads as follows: TGCGCCAGCAGTGAGGGCTACTACGAGCAGTACTTC. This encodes CASSEGYYEQYF.